This TCR beta chain derives from a study of cytomegalovirus exposure and HLA in healthy donors. The overall study: Among 398 genotyped donors, 80% to 90% fell in the Caucasian-associated ancestry cluster. Study observations and caveats: The productive fraction for most TCR beta V segments was about 87% or about 30% in an earlier analysis. Later genetic work tied a missense DCLRE1C variant to beta-chain V and J trimming.

The PCR had 60 Vbeta and 13 Jbeta primers. Sequencing used immunoSEQ multiplex PCR; TCRdb keeps in-frame clones, though not all of them. The repertoire holds 100,000 to 150,000 clones, with about 82% as singletons. Germline V CDR1 and CDR2: MNHNS, SASEGT. V lost 6 bases to trimming and J lost 7 bases; unmatched junction nucleotides: 11. The CDR3 length is 15 residues. As concerns this clone: The antigen remains undetermined.

This receptor was identified in a boy younger than 18 in good health and CMV-seronegative. This chain links TRBV6-1 with TRBJ1-2, with TRBD1 identical over 10 bases. Sequencing was carried out using PBMCs. Here the CDR3 DNA reads TGTGCCAGCAGGATCCTCGGGACAGGGGCGTCTGGCTACACCTTC. Protein sequence: CASRILGTGASGYTF.